Shown below are 18 T cell receptor beta chains from a single sample sequenced in a study of tumor and adjacent non-tumor tissue in lung cancer. The library came from three nested PCR rounds adapted from ARM-PCR protocols. In TCRdb, the multiplex PCR reads were re-called with MiXCR into one record per CDR3 protein. This sample has about 75,000 distinct CDR3 sequences, with around 70% found just once. No cell sorting was done before RNA was extracted from the tissue. Distant lung tissue was collected more than 3 cm away from the tumor edge. Input material: distant non-tumor lung tissue. These receptors were collected from a woman aged 45 to 65 with non-small cell lung cancer.

This clonotype has only a few counts. This chain connects TRBV24-1 to TRBJ2-2, with a possible D match to TRBD1 (5 bases). The germline CDR1 and CDR2 sequences are KGHDR and SFDVKD. The CDR3 sequence is 14 residues long. The ends were cut back, 7 bases at V and 2 bases at J, with 10 bases in the middle. The CDR3 loop is CATRDSLNTGELFF. In DNA, the CDR3 is TGTGCCACCAGAGACAGCCTAAACACCGGGGAGCTGTTTTTT.

The chain has TRBV4-1 and TRBJ1-1, with D possibly matching TRBD1 (6 bases). The CDR3 has 16 residues. V was clipped by 7 bases and J by 1 base, with 19 bases between them. Per germline, CDR1 MGHRA and CDR2 YSYEKL. Here the CDR3 reads CASIQDRYRANTEAFF. The CDR3 DNA reads as TGCGCCAGCATACAAGATCGATACAGGGCGAACACTGAAGCTTTCTTT.

On this clonotype itself: Germline and junction disagree at one end, which may indicate a read error. The chain carries TRBV20-1 and TRBJ2-7; TRBD1 or TRBD2 may be the D gene (5 bases each). Germline V CDR1 and CDR2: DFQATT, SNEGSKA (reference sequence). The CDR3 length is 13 residues. The CDR3 sequence: CNAVTGGGYEQYF. CDR3 DNA: TGCAATGCTGTAACAGGAGGCGGGTACGAGCAGTACTTC.

A single count supports this clonotype. The gene calls are TRBV20-1 and TRBJ1-1; D possibly corresponds to TRBD1 (5 bases). The CDR3 runs to 14 residues. Germline V gene lookup returns CDR1 DFQATT and CDR2 SNEGSKA (reference sequence). Trimming pared 4 bases from V and 13 bases from J, leaving 25 bases between. CDR3 region: CSAKIPGRGVEIFF. In nucleotides, the CDR3 is TGCAGTGCTAAAATCCCAGGGCGAGGTGTTGAAATTTTCTTT.

V and J are TRBV20-1 and TRBJ2-1; TRBD2 might be the D (6 bases). Trimming cost V 2 bases and J 0 bases, with 11 bases left between them. CDR1 is DFQATT and CDR2 is SNEGSKA in the germline V gene (reference sequence). CDR3 length equals 15 residues. The CDR3 bases are TGCAGTGCTAGATCTGCTAGCGCCTCCTACAATGAGCAGTTCTTC. This translates into CSARSASASYNEQFF.

This clonotype was counted at least ten times. As DNA, the CDR3 is TGTGCCAGCAGCCCGGCAGGGGTCACCGGGGAGCTGTTTTTT. Translating gives CASSPAGVTGELFF. The chain couples TRBV11-2 to TRBJ2-2, with a weak D call TRBD1 (6 bases). The V end lost 5 bases, the J end lost 4 bases, and 11 bases lay between the germline ends. The germline CDR1 and CDR2 sequences are SGHAT and FQNNGV. The CDR3 runs to 14 residues.

This chain joins TRBV18 and TRBJ2-3; D perhaps matches TRBD2 (5 bases). Germline loops: CDR1 KGHSH, CDR2 LQKENI. The CDR3 has 17 residues. V lost 3 bases, J lost 4 bases, and 20 bases lay in between. Written as DNA, the CDR3 is TGTGCCAGCTCACCGGTAGGAGGCTCAGGTGGCGCAGATACGCAGTATTTT. This codes for CASSPVGGSGGADTQYF.

Regarding this clonotype: A much larger clone is a single base away; this may be a read error. The chain couples TRBV4-1 to TRBJ2-1; 7 positions match TRBD2. The J segment lost 10 bases and the V segment lost 4 bases, leaving 10 bases of the junction unmatched. The germline V gene has CDR1 MGHRA and CDR2 YSYEKL. This CDR3 has 14 amino acids. Here the CDR3 reads CASSPGLTGDEQFF. The CDR3 DNA sequence: TGCGCCAGCAGCCCGGGACTAACGGGAGACGAGCAGTTCTTC.

Details on this clonotype: The CDR3 ends on some other residue instead of the conserved phenylalanine or tryptophan, so this is likely a read error. V and J are TRBV20-1 and TRBJ2-1; 15 bases match TRBD2. This CDR3 has 21 amino acids. Germline V gene sequence: CDR1 DFQATT, CDR2 SNEGSKA (reference sequence). J gave up 7 bases and V 3 bases, and 22 bases lay outside the gene matches. CDR3 in amino acids: CSASPIGRQGLAGGRGNEQFY. CDR3 coding DNA: TGCAGTGCTAGTCCGATCGGGAGACAGGGACTAGCGGGAGGACGGGGTAATGAGCAGTTCTAC.

As for this clonotype: Compared with germline, one end of the junction differs, possibly owing to a read error. The chain is built from TRBV12-3 or TRBV12-4 and TRBJ2-1; 9 positions agree with TRBD2. The CDR3 is 15 amino acids. The CDR3 DNA reads as TGTGCCAACAGTTTCATAGCGGGAGTCCTCGATGAGCAATTCTTC. It translates to CANSFIAGVLDEQFF.

A few counts support this clonotype. The chain employs TRBV7-8 and TRBJ2-6; D is unclear. There are 15 residues in the CDR3. Trimming shortened V by 0 bases and J by 0 bases, and 3 bases separated the two germline ends. Germline V CDR1 and CDR2: SGHVS, FQNEAQ. The CDR3 reads CASSLADSGANVLTF. The CDR3 DNA is TGTGCCAGCAGCTTAGCAGACTCTGGGGCCAACGTCCTGACTTTC.

The chain carries TRBV6-5 and TRBJ2-6; D may correspond to TRBD1 or TRBD2 (5 bases each). V was clipped by 2 bases and J by 0 bases, with 14 bases between them. Germline lookup yields CDR1 MNHEY and CDR2 SVGAGI. There are 18 residues in the CDR3. CDR3 DNA sequence: TGTGCCAGCAGTTACAGAGGGGAAAGCGTCTCTGGGGCCAACGTCCTGACTTTC. This gives the protein CASSYRGESVSGANVLTF.

The rearrangement joins TRBV20-1 to TRBJ2-1; D not resolved. This CDR3 is 16 amino acids long. The V gene's germline CDR1 is DFQATT and CDR2 SNEGSKA (reference sequence). The V gene lost 0 bases and the J gene lost 3 bases, with 15 bases spanning the gap. The CDR3 sequence is CSARDHGFTDYNEQFF. CDR3 in DNA: TGCAGTGCTAGAGACCATGGTTTTACCGACTACAATGAGCAGTTCTTC.

This clonotype was picked up many times. The gene calls are TRBV11-2 and TRBJ2-1; D is unclear. V lost 1 base and J 9 bases, leaving 10 bases between the germline ends. The length of the CDR3 is 13 residues. The germline gives CDR1 SGHAT, CDR2 FQNNGV. In DNA, the CDR3 is TGTGCCAGCAGCTTAGTATTCCTCGGTGAGCAGTTCTTC. It is translated as CASSLVFLGEQFF.

V usage is TRBV12-3 or TRBV12-4 and J usage is TRBJ2-4; D may be TRBD1 or TRBD2 (5 bases each). CDR3 length: 15 residues. V gave up 5 bases and J gave up 0 bases, with 11 bases separating them. The CDR3 DNA follows: TGTGCCAGCAGTCGACGGGGCGTAGCCAAAAACATTCAGTACTTC. Encoded protein: CASSRRGVAKNIQYF.

This clonotype was counted at least ten times. The genes are TRBV10-3 and TRBJ2-5; TRBD2 agrees at 13 bases. The CDR3 loop spans 18 amino acids. After removal of 4 bases from V and 2 bases from J, the junction contained 10 bases not matched to a gene. Germline V gives CDR1 ENHRY, CDR2 SYGVKD. CDR3 nucleotides: TGTGCCATCAGTGGAGGGGCCCCGGGACTAGCGGGACAAGAGACCCAGTACTTC. Protein product: CAISGGAPGLAGQETQYF.

About this clonotype: An end of the junction differs from the germline gene, which may be a read error. The rearrangement links TRBV4-1 to TRBJ1-2; 8 bases align to TRBD1. This CDR3 spans 17 amino acids. Germline V CDR1 and CDR2: MGHRA, YSYEKL. CDR3 DNA: TGCGCCAGTAGCCAACCCCTACATACGGACAGGGACTATGGCTACACCTTC. It is translated as CASSQPLHTDRDYGYTF.

Note on this clonotype: The CDR3 end shows no conserved phenylalanine or tryptophan, and so a read error is likely. Because the CDR3's place on the DNA is in doubt, the DNA is left out and the CDR3 is given as listed by TCRdb. The V call is TRBV20-1, the J call TRBJ2-6; TRBD1 was called by the table and not checked on the DNA. The CDR3 extends over 17 residues, inclusive of both ends. The germline gives CDR1 DFQATT, CDR2 SNEGSKA (reference sequence). CDR3 region: CSANGQDPISGANVPTC.